This section outlines one TCR beta chain sequence together with its context. V shed 5 bases, J shed 6 bases, and the junction held 12 bases outside the gene matches. In germline, CDR1 is MNHNS, CDR2 SASEGT. This CDR3 spans 18 amino acids. The sample comes from a study of blood T cells in healthy people across ages. With a J-beta primer mix and a sample-barcoded 5' primer, a second PCR ran about 7 to 12 cycles. Each cDNA molecule received a tag from a template-switch adaptor that had 12 random nucleotides. Every sample gave at least 2.5 million paired-end reads containing CDR3. Each CDR3 protein gets one entry after TCRdb re-called the 5' RACE reads with MiXCR. The sample lists 540,000 or so distinct CDR3 sequences; around 50% were seen once. PBMCs were isolated at a quantity of at least 6 million per sample.

V and J are TRBV6-1 and TRBJ2-2, with 13 bases identical to TRBD2. This receptor was taken from an elderly man in good health. Sample: blood. The CDR3 here is CASSRSQTSGRFAGELFF. CDR3 bases: TGTGCCAGCAGTCGAAGTCAGACTAGCGGGAGGTTTGCCGGGGAGCTGTTTTTT.